The source of this TCR beta chain is a study of blood T cell repertoires in COVID-19. Across the study: From T cells, B-cell-depleted T cells, or PBMCs came the material, which was cDNA or gDNA.

Followed over time, Seattle patients had been enrolled while infection was active. The germline V and J ends were trimmed by 2 bases and 1 base, with 8 bases remaining between them. The CDR3 length is 14 residues. Germline V gene sequence: CDR1 SGHVS, CDR2 FQNEAQ. As processed by the authors: By means of reference gene primer amplification, nucleated cell counts were estimated. The protocol was immunoSEQ multiplex PCR, while the TCRdb copy is restricted to in-frame clones and leaves out a portion. The V and J calls and the clone size are those of that table, but D and trimming were determined from the DNA. The profile shows 150,000 to 200,000 clones, around 84% of them singletons.

The chain uses TRBV7-8 and TRBJ1-1; the D gene is possibly TRBD1 (5 bases). The sequenced sample consisted of peripheral blood. The sequence was collected from a woman in her 70s with COVID-19, enrolled during active disease. The CDR3 sequence: CASSLPGPNTEAFF. The CDR3 DNA follows: TGTGCCAGCAGCTTACCAGGGCCGAACACTGAAGCTTTCTTT. Combining the CDR3 with reference TRBV7-8 and TRBJ1-1 gives the whole variable domain GAGVSQSPRYKVAKRGQDVALRCDPISGHVSLFWYQQALGQGPEFLTYFQNEAQLDKSGLPSDRFFAERPEGSVSTLKIQRTQQEDSAVYLCASSLPGPNTEAFFGQGTRLTVV.